The 20 T cell receptor beta chains reported below all come from one sample, sequenced in a study of Graves' ophthalmopathy and Graves' hyperthyroidism. The authors amplified TCR beta CDR3 regions, and they did so from RNA transcripts for repertoire sequencing. HTBI primers were employed in first-round RT-PCR, then a second-round multiplex PCR followed. TCRdb used MiXCR to reprocess the multiplex PCR reads, holding one entry per CDR3 protein. The repertoire holds 300,000 or so distinct CDR3 sequences, with 15% to 20% as singletons. The sample comprised peripheral blood. These receptor sequences come from an adult man with Graves' ophthalmopathy.

There are many counts of this clonotype. The V call is TRBV2, the J call TRBJ1-6; tentatively, D is TRBD1 (6 bases). The V gene's germline CDR1 is SNHLY and CDR2 FYNNEI. The CDR3 sequence is 14 residues long. Deletions cut 6 bases from V and 6 bases from J, with 12 bases between. CDR3 amino acids: CASSEQGFNSPLHF. The CDR3 region has the DNA TGTGCCAGCAGCGAACAGGGTTTTAATTCACCCCTCCACTTT. Based on the CDR3 plus reference TRBV2 and TRBJ1-6, the full variable domain is EPEVTQTPSHQVTQMGQEVILRCVPISNHLYFYWYRQILGQKVEFLVSFYNNEISEKSEIFDDQFSVERPDGSNFTLKIRSTKLEDSAMYFCASSEQGFNSPLHFGNGTRLTVT.

This clonotype has ten or more counts. The chain joins TRBV6-5 to TRBJ1-2; maybe TRBD1 (5 bases). The CDR3 is 14 amino acids. Looked up from germline, CDR1 is MNHEY and CDR2 is SVGAGI. V was cut by 2 bases and J by 5 bases, with 12 bases left in between. The CDR3 is CASSYGRGQYGYTF. The CDR3 nucleotides read TGTGCCAGCAGTTACGGGAGGGGTCAATATGGCTACACCTTC.

There are a few counts of this clonotype. V usage is TRBV7-3 and J usage is TRBJ2-2, with D hard to call. Germline V gene lookup returns CDR1 SGHTA and CDR2 FQGTGA. The CDR3 extends over 12 amino acids. V was trimmed by 5 bases and J by 5 bases, leaving 6 bases between them. CDR3 DNA sequence: TGTGCCAGCAGCCACACGACCGGGGAGCTGTTTTTT. The encoded protein is CASSHTTGELFF. The entire variable domain, with the rest obtained from reference TRBV7-3 and TRBJ2-2, is as follows: GAGVSQTPSNKVTEKGKYVELRCDPISGHTALYWYRQSLGQGPEFLIYFQGTGAADDSGLPNDRFFAVRPEGSVSTLKIQRTERGDSAVYLCASSHTTGELFFGEGSRLTVL.

The table lists this clonotype with many counts. V usage is TRBV20-1 and J usage is TRBJ2-2; a weak D match, TRBD2 (6 bases). Germline V lookup: CDR1 DFQATT, CDR2 SNEGSKA (reference sequence). Between the trimmed V and J ends, which lost 3 bases and 0 bases, there was a span of 8 bases. This CDR3 is 14 amino acids long. The CDR3: CSARRGANTGELFF. CDR3 in DNA: TGCAGTGCTAGGCGCGGGGCGAACACCGGGGAGCTGTTTTTT.

In its sample, this clonotype was seen many times. The V gene is TRBV24-1, the J gene TRBJ1-5; D perhaps matches TRBD1 (5 bases). Trimming removed 1 base from V and 2 bases from J, with 11 bases in between. Germline loops: CDR1 KGHDR, CDR2 SFDVKD. The CDR3 extends over 16 amino acids. This CDR3 reads CATSDFEGKGNQPQHF. The CDR3 DNA sequence: TGTGCCACCAGTGATTTCGAGGGGAAGGGCAATCAGCCCCAGCATTTT.

This clonotype has a count of ten or more. The J gene is TRBJ1-2, the V gene TRBV29-1, with D perhaps TRBD1 (5 bases). Trimming took off 4 bases at V and 2 bases at J, with 17 bases between the two ends. Germline loops: CDR1 SQVTM, CDR2 ANQGSEA. The CDR3 sequence is 15 residues long. The CDR3 DNA reads as TGCAGCGTTGTCACCTCCGACAGCTTCAACTATGGCTACACCTTC. It encodes CSVVTSDSFNYGYTF.

This clonotype was seen at least ten times. This chain connects TRBV3-1 to TRBJ2-7, with 9 bases that match TRBD1. The J segment lost 5 bases and the V segment lost 0 bases, leaving 11 bases of the junction unmatched. The V gene's germline CDR1 is LGHDT and CDR2 YNNKEL (reference sequence). This CDR3 is built from 17 residues. DNA for the CDR3: TGTGCCAGCAGCCAAGATTCACCCGGGACAGGGAACGACGAGCAGTACTTC. It translates to CASSQDSPGTGNDEQYF.

This clonotype appeared many times. The V gene is TRBV12-3 or TRBV12-4, the J gene TRBJ2-7; 7 positions match TRBD1. This CDR3 has 11 residues. J gave up 6 bases and V 6 bases, and 2 bases lay outside the gene matches. The CDR3 nucleotides are TGTGCCAGCAGCCCAGGGGGCGAGCAGTACTTC. Translation gives CASSPGGEQYF.

This clonotype was seen ten or more times. The chain links TRBV6-5 to TRBJ1-5, with D unresolved. Germline V gene lookup returns CDR1 MNHEY and CDR2 SVGAGI. The CDR3 runs 13 residues. The V and J ends lost 0 bases and 6 bases respectively, with 6 bases between them. This CDR3 reads CASSYSAGQPQHF. The CDR3 DNA reads as TGTGCCAGCAGTTACTCAGCGGGTCAGCCCCAGCATTTT.

The sample holds many counts of this clonotype. This chain links TRBV25-1 with TRBJ2-5; no definite D call. The CDR3 covers 17 residues. CDR1 MGHDK and CDR2 SYGVNS come from the germline V gene. V was pared by 5 bases and J by 2 bases, with 21 bases between. The CDR3, as DNA: TGTGCCAGCAGTCCCACCCCCCTGAGTGGGAAACAAGAGACCCAGTACTTC. Translated, it gives CASSPTPLSGKQETQYF. Full variable domain (remainder filled in from reference TRBV25-1 and TRBJ2-5): EADIYQTPRYLVIGTGKKITLECSQTMGHDKMYWYQQDPGMELHLIHYSYGVNSTEKGDLSSESTVSRIRTEHFPLTLESARPSHTSQYLCASSPTPLSGKQETQYFGPGTRLLVL.

This clonotype was seen at least ten times. The chain carries TRBV6-1 and TRBJ1-1; D is unclear. The germline V gene encodes CDR1 MNHNS and CDR2 SASEGT. The CDR3 consists of 14 residues. The germline V and J ends were trimmed by 2 bases and 4 bases, with 11 bases remaining between them. This chain's CDR3 is CASSERFGSTEAFF. The CDR3 bases are TGTGCCAGCAGTGAACGGTTTGGGTCCACTGAAGCTTTCTTT.

The rearrangement joins TRBV6-1 to TRBJ2-2, with D perhaps being TRBD1 or TRBD2 (5 bases each). CDR1 MNHNS and CDR2 SASEGT come from the germline V gene. Trimming took 11 bases from V and 6 from J, leaving 16 bases between them. The CDR3 has 13 residues. The CDR3 region is CAGQWGSAGELFF. CDR3 in DNA: TGTGCCGGTCAGTGGGGGTCGGCCGGGGAGCTGTTTTTT.

This clonotype was seen many times. The rearrangement joins TRBV6-5 to TRBJ1-6, with D uncertain. Per germline, CDR1 MNHEY and CDR2 SVGAGI. Trimming took off 2 bases at V and 9 bases at J, with 11 bases between the two ends. CDR3 length: 14 residues. CDR3 nucleotides: TGTGCCAGCAGTTACGCGGACGACATTTCACCCCTCCACTTT. The encoded protein is CASSYADDISPLHF.

This clonotype was detected many times. The V gene is TRBV20-1, the J gene TRBJ2-5; possibly TRBD1 or TRBD2 for D (6 bases each). Trimming took off 6 bases at V and 3 bases at J, with 20 bases between the two ends. The CDR3 has 15 amino acids. The V gene's germline CDR1 is DFQATT and CDR2 SNEGSKA (reference sequence). CDR3 sequence: CSAGRQGRSEETQYF. The CDR3 coding sequence is TGCAGTGCAGGACGGCAGGGGAGGTCGGAAGAGACCCAGTACTTC.

On this clonotype itself: Relative to the germline gene, one junction end is altered; a read error may explain this. V and J are TRBV12-5 and TRBJ1-2; 8 bases map to TRBD1. The germline CDR1 and CDR2 sequences are LGHNT and FRNRAP. This CDR3 region has 14 residues. CDR3 residues: CASGPKTGAGGYIF. The CDR3 region has the DNA TGTGCTAGTGGTCCGAAGACAGGGGCGGGTGGCTACATCTTC.

About this clonotype: The junction departs from the called germline gene at one end, perhaps through a read error. The chain has TRBV7-2 and TRBJ2-3; perhaps TRBD2 as D (5 bases). The germline CDR1 and CDR2 sequences are SGHTA and FQGNSA. The CDR3 is 16 amino acids. As DNA, the CDR3 is TGTGCCAGCATCTTAGCGCCGGCGGTAAGCACAGATACGCAGTATTTT. Protein sequence: CASILAPAVSTDTQYF.

This clonotype was picked up many times. The genes are TRBV18 and TRBJ1-1; 9 bases are a match to TRBD1. The CDR3 has 15 residues. The V segment lost 3 bases and the J segment 3 bases; nucleotides outside the gene matches: 5. Germline V gene data show CDR1 as KGHSH and CDR2 as LQKENI. The CDR3 region is CASSPIQGADTEAFF. For the CDR3, the DNA is TGTGCCAGCTCACCGATACAGGGGGCGGACACTGAAGCTTTCTTT.

This clonotype showed up many times. The rearrangement uses TRBV7-2 and TRBJ2-5, with TRBD1 matching over 9 bases. The CDR3 has 16 residues. V lost 4 bases to trimming and J lost 4 bases; unmatched junction nucleotides: 10. Germline V CDR1 and CDR2: SGHTA, FQGNSA. This CDR3 is CASSSKLGQGLETQYF. Here the CDR3 DNA reads TGTGCCAGCAGCTCTAAACTAGGACAGGGGTTAGAGACCCAGTACTTC. The full variable domain, completed using reference TRBV7-2 and TRBJ2-5, is GAGVSQSPSNKVTEKGKDVELRCDPISGHTALYWYRQSLGQGLEFLIYFQGNSAPDKSGLPSDRFSAERTGGSVSTLTIQRTQQEDSAVYLCASSSKLGQGLETQYFGPGTRLLVL.

This clonotype has a count of ten or more. Here the CDR3 DNA reads TGTGCCACCAGTGATCCCCAGTCCTACGAGCAGTACTTC. This encodes CATSDPQSYEQYF. The chain combines TRBV24-1 with TRBJ2-7; D remains ambiguous. The CDR3 sequence is 13 residues long. Germline V gives CDR1 KGHDR, CDR2 SFDVKD. Trimming shortened V by 3 bases and J by 1 base, and 6 bases separated the two germline ends.

Many counts were recorded for this clonotype. The V and J genes are TRBV30 and TRBJ1-2; tentatively, D is TRBD1 (5 bases). V lost 0 bases, J lost 4 bases, and 9 bases lay in between. The CDR3 is 13 amino acids. Germline-derived CDR1 and CDR2 are GTSNPN and SVGIG (reference sequence). CDR3 sequence reads: CAWSVGTGYGYTF. CDR3 nucleotides: TGTGCCTGGAGTGTAGGGACTGGCTATGGCTACACCTTC.